This entry lists 4 T cell receptor beta chains sequenced from one sample in a study of regulatory T cells in long-lasting Graves disease. Both iRepertoire HTBI primers and Arm-PCR of CDR3 regions were used to build the TCR beta libraries. TCRdb reanalysed the multiplex PCR reads using MiXCR and keeps one entry per CDR3 protein. Of a few hundred thousand distinct CDR3 sequences listed, about 12% are singletons. Time point indicated: newly diagnosed GD, antithyroid drugs for less than 3 months. From PBMCs, RNA was extracted and then used to make the TCR library. The data also belong to a second study, concerning T cells in Graves' hyperthyroidism and ophthalmopathy.

Sequenced material: peripheral blood mononuclear cells (PBMCs), taken at new diagnosis, from a patient treated with antithyroid drugs. The receptors originated from a woman aged 18-30 years with Graves disease.

In its sample, this clonotype was seen many times. This chain connects TRBV6-2 or TRBV6-3 to TRBJ2-3; 9 positions agree with TRBD2. In germline, CDR1 is MNHEY, CDR2 SVGEGT. V lost 0 bases and J lost 5; bases outside the gene matches: 9. CDR3 length: 17 amino acids. The CDR3 reads CASSYSSAGGPVDTQYF. The CDR3 nucleotides are TGTGCCAGCAGTTACTCGTCTGCGGGAGGGCCAGTAGATACGCAGTATTTT.

The chain uses TRBV4-1 and TRBJ1-2, with 8 bases lining up with TRBD1. The CDR3 extends over 16 amino acids. The germline V gene has CDR1 MGHRA and CDR2 YSYEKL. After removal of 0 bases from V and 4 bases from J, the junction contained 7 bases not matched to a gene. CDR3 residues: CASSQDPRGLVYGYTF. The CDR3 coding sequence is TGCGCCAGCAGCCAAGATCCCAGGGGGCTAGTCTATGGCTACACCTTC.

This clonotype showed up many times. The gene calls are TRBV28 and TRBJ2-6; D is unclear. The CDR3 runs 17 residues. The germline CDR1 and CDR2 sequences are MDHEN and SYDVKM. The germline V and J ends were trimmed by 6 bases and 0 bases, with 15 bases remaining between them. The CDR3 DNA reads TGTGCCAGCAGCCCGGATAGCTCCAGCTCTGGGGCCAACGTCCTGACTTTC. It specifies CASSPDSSSSGANVLTF. Full variable domain (missing parts from reference TRBV28 and TRBJ2-6): DVKVTQSSRYLVKRTGEKVFLECVQDMDHENMFWYRQDPGLGLRLIYFSYDVKMKEKGDIPEGYSVSREKKERFSLILESASTNQTSMYLCASSPDSSSSGANVLTFGAGSRLTVL.

The sample holds one count of this clonotype. The chain has TRBV13 and TRBJ2-2; 10 bases align to TRBD1. Germline V gene data show CDR1 as PRHDT and CDR2 as FYEKMQ (reference sequence). The CDR3 is made up of 17 amino acids. With V trimmed by 5 bases and J by 4 bases, 10 bases remained unmatched. In DNA, the CDR3 is TGTGCCAGCAGCCCCGATAAGGACAGGGGGAGCACCGGGGAGCTGTTTTTT. This sequence encodes CASSPDKDRGSTGELFF.